This is a list of T cell receptor beta chains from one sample in a study of blood T cell repertoires in COVID-19. Measured with immunoSEQ multiplex PCR; TCRdb has only the in-frame clones, and not every one. The sample has about 150,000 clones, about 88% seen once. Sequencing was done on a sample of peripheral blood. Receptors were obtained from a woman aged 60 to 75 with COVID-19, enrolled during active disease. Each CDR3 is given with its conserved first and last residue. D genes are given only for firm matches. Clone size appears in some rows only: once, few, many, or a class for an expanded clone.

TRBV11-2,TRBJ1-1,once,-,TGTGCCAGCAGCCCCAGACAGGCCTTAATAAACACTGAAGCTTTCTTT,CASSPRQALINTEAFF
TRBV10-2,TRBJ1-1,few,TRBD1,TGCGCCAGCAGTGAGTCGACAGGGTATAACACTGAAGCTTTCTTT,CASSESTGYNTEAFF
TRBV15,TRBJ1-5,-,-,TGTGCCACCAGCAGAGAAAGGGCCGGGAATAGCAATCAGCCCCAGCATTTT,CATSRERAGNSNQPQHF
TRBV5-5,TRBJ2-5,-,TRBD1,TGTGCCAGCAGCGGGCTACCGGGACAGCAAGAGACCCAGTACTTC,CASSGLPGQQETQYF
TRBV18,TRBJ1-6,few,TRBD1,TGTGCCAGCTCAGGGATAAACCCGGGACAGACGAGCTCCTATAATTCACCCCTCCACTTT,CASSGINPGQTSSYNSPLHF
TRBV6-2/TRBV6-3,TRBJ2-1,-,TRBD2,TGTGCCAGCAGTACCCTTGGGGGGGACAATGAGCAGTTCTTC,CASSTLGGDNEQFF
TRBV5-5,TRBJ1-1,-,-,TGTGCCAGCGGCGGACAGAGTATAATGAACACTGAAGCTTTCTTT,CASGGQSIMNTEAFF
TRBV18,TRBJ1-5,-,TRBD1,TGTGCCAGCTCACCTTCCTCAGGGGGCGCGGGCAATCAGCCCCAGCATTTT,CASSPSSGGAGNQPQHF
TRBV9,TRBJ1-3,-,-,TGTGCCAGCAGCGTAGAGCCGGGAGAGTCTGGAAACACCATATATTTT,CASSVEPGESGNTIYF
TRBV27,TRBJ2-5,once,-,TGTGCCAGCAGCTTCCAAAAGGGAGCCGGTCCAACGGGAGAGACCCAGTACTTC,CASSFQKGAGPTGETQYF
TRBV6-5,TRBJ1-5,-,TRBD1,TGTGCCAGCAGCCCGGACAGGGGAACTTGGCAGCCCCAGCATTTT,CASSPDRGTWQPQHF
TRBV25-1,TRBJ2-1,-,-,TGTGCCAGCAGTGAAACTGCGTTTAGTGAGCAGTTCTTC,CASSETAFSEQFF
TRBV6-6,TRBJ1-5,-,TRBD1,TGTGCCAGCAGTTTCCTGGACAGGGCGGGCAATCAGCCCCAGCATTTT,CASSFLDRAGNQPQHF
TRBV7-6,TRBJ1-6,-,TRBD1,TGTGCCAGCAGCTTAGGGAACAGGGGACGGGAATCACCCCTCCACTTT,CASSLGNRGRESPLHF
TRBV5-1,TRBJ2-1,-,TRBD1,TGCGCCAGCAGCTCCGGACAGGCTAACAATGAGCAGTTCTTC,CASSSGQANNEQFF
TRBV27,TRBJ1-1,once,-,TGTGCCAGCAGTTTTAATTGGCAGGGGACTGAAGCTTTCTTT,CASSFNWQGTEAFF
TRBV7-3,TRBJ1-6,-,-,TGTGCCAGCAGCTTATTCGGAAGGGGCGGAAATCAGAATTCACCCCTCCACTTT,CASSLFGRGGNQNSPLHF
TRBV25-1,TRBJ1-5,-,TRBD1,TGTGCCAGCCGGGACAGGGGGTTTAGCAATCAGCCCCAGCATTTT,CASRDRGFSNQPQHF